The present entry profiles one T cell receptor beta chain with its context. This clonotype was detected many times. Its target antigen remains unknown. No base-level quality is on record; no much larger clone is a single base apart. Donors were 40 or so systemically healthy Caucasian individuals from Russia aged roughly 6 to 90 years. Roughly 9.5 milliliters of peripheral blood were drawn from each donor into EDTA-treated Vacutainer tubes. Ficoll-Paque density-gradient centrifugation was used to isolate PBMCs, with at least 6.5 million obtained per sample. Total RNA, at least 6 micrograms per sample, was extracted from PBMCs with Trizol reagent. Naive CD45RAhigh/CD27high T cell percentages were measured by flow cytometry on a PBMC aliquot from every donor. The data belong to a study of blood T cells in healthy people across ages (dated by TCRdb to the mid-2010s). Broadly, across the study: In model experiments, template switching captured roughly one uniquely barcoded TCR beta cDNA molecule for every two T cells. Using deep sequencing normalized with unique cDNA molecular identifiers, the study measured how TCR beta repertoire diversity changes with age. The donors were divided into four age groups: young (average around 16 years), middle-aged (about 39), aged (approximately 59) and long-lived (roughly 82). To avoid experimental bias, donors of different ages were distributed randomly across sequencing lanes. Using the same blood draw, the study looked at two additional independent replicas of 1 million unique cDNA reads for two donors, one aged 18 to 30 and the other aged 80 or older.

The library was made by 5' RACE. The instrument was an Illumina HiSeq 2500. A second roughly 6 to 12 cycle PCR used a sample-barcoded 5' primer and a J-beta primer mix. A template-switch 5' adaptor carrying 12 random nucleotides introduced a unique molecular identifier onto each TCR beta cDNA molecule. Each sample yielded at least 2.5 million CDR3-containing paired-end reads. All of the RNA was converted into first-strand cDNA using the Mint cDNA synthesis kit, with a TRBC-specific oligonucleotide serving as the primer. Following uracil-DNA glycosylase treatment, all cDNA underwent a first 18-cycle PCR with the universal primers M1SS and BC2_uni_R. The authors' analysis ran thus. For normalization, 1 million high-quality reads, each with a distinct molecular identifier, were randomly selected from each sample. Reads with shared molecular identifiers were discarded instead of being binned into consensus sequences. CDR3 identification, clonotype clustering and error correction used MiTCR with a Q25 quality threshold and the strictest error-elimination algorithm. A nonparametric unseen species model with Euler transformation was used to estimate lower-bound total TCR beta diversity. The public reads were quality trimmed at Q25 with fastp and then assembled into clones with MiXCR by TCRdb, keeping productive beta chains. Every CDR3 protein is listed once, alongside the most common genes and DNA of its rows. TCRdb's processing, not the authors', yielded these V and J calls. The sample table holds 1.5 million to 2 million distinct CDR3 sequences, of which approximately 30% were seen once. The top ten clones comprise 7.7% of the sample.

What the authors observed across the whole study: Compared with the aged group, the long-lived group had more naive CD4+ T cells, fewer expanded clones and increased TCR diversity, suggesting age selection. Conclusive comparison of naive and antigen-experienced compartments was prevented by the profiling of bulk unsorted PBMCs. Observed TCR beta diversity correlated strongly with the percentage of naive T cells measured by flow cytometry. Observed TCR beta diversity per million T cells fell roughly linearly with age, and a significant reduction was already apparent by age roughly 40. Estimates of total diversity based on one million sequenced T cells were regarded as lower bounds and as underestimates. Because donor CMV infection status was unknown, age-related changes in expanded clonotypes were potentially confounded.

CDR1 is given as LGHNA and CDR2 as YNFKEQ, both from the germline V gene. The CDR3 runs 12 residues from the cysteine to the phenylalanine. The retained sequence is limited to the CDR3, 36 bases, with the frame set at the first base. V lost 4 bases and J lost 3 bases; the stretch between them is 7 bases long. This sequence originates from a young woman in good health. The sequenced sample was blood. The V and J segments used are TRBV4-2 and TRBJ2-7; too little of a D gene remains to name it. DNA sequence: TGTGCCAGCAGCCCCTTTGGCTACGAGCAGTACTTC. Its translation is CASSPFGYEQYF.